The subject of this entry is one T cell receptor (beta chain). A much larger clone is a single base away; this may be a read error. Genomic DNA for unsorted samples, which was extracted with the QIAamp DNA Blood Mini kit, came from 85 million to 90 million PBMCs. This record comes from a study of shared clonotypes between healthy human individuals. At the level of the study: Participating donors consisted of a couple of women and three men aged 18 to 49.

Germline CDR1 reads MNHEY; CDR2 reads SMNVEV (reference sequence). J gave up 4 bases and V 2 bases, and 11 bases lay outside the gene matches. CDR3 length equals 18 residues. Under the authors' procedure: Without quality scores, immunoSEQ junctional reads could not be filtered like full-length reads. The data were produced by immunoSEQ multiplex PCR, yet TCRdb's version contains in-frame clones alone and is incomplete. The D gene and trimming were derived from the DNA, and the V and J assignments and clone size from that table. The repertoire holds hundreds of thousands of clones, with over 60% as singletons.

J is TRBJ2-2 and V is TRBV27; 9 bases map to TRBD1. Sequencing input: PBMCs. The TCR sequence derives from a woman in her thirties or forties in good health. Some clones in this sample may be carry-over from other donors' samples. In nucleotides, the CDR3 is TGTGCCAGCAGTTTACTCGGGACAGGGTTTGCGGGCACCGGGGAGCTGTTTTTT. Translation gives CASSLLGTGFAGTGELFF.